The clone carrying this T cell receptor (beta chain) was seen more than once but under ten times. Its cognate antigen is unknown. This sample was taken from a study of T cell repertoires in cytomegalovirus infection. Whole-study context: It can be stated that public TCR beta signatures indicated CMV infection as well as a matching HLA type. Regarding the study as a whole: Dominant in the ex vivo response were TCR beta clonotypes restricted by HLA-C and specific for CMV. Of the TCR beta families, the public ones yielded a cumulative frequency that identified carriers of CMV plus the relevant HLA.

One entry per CDR3 protein results from TCRdb running MiXCR on the reads. The sample records fewer than 350,000 distinct CDR3 sequences, 29% being singletons. Here the sequenced sample was cultured PBMCs, taken from culture after CMV antigen stimulation. This receptor was obtained from a human donor in good health (CMV status not recorded). Some clones in this sample may be carry-over from other donors' samples.

CDR3 DNA sequence: TGTGCCTGGAGTGTATATGGGAGCCTCGAGCAGTACTTC. Translating it yields CAWSVYGSLEQYF. V and J are TRBV30 and TRBJ2-7; perhaps TRBD2 as D (5 bases). Trimming removed 0 bases from V and 6 bases from J, with 12 bases in between. The CDR3 loop spans 13 amino acids. The V gene's germline CDR1 is GTSNPN and CDR2 SVGIG (reference sequence). The whole variable domain, filled in from reference TRBV30 and TRBJ2-7, reads SQTIHQWPATLVQPVGSPLSLECTVEGTSNPNLYWYRQAAGRGLQLLFYSVGIGQISSEVPQNLSASRPQDRQFILSSKKLLLSDSGFYLCAWSVYGSLEQYFGPGTRLTVT.